This TCR beta chain was documented in a study of shared clonotypes between healthy human individuals. The germline V gene has CDR1 SGHRS and CDR2 YFSETQ. V lost 4 bases and J lost 7; bases outside the gene matches: 22. The CDR3 covers 22 residues. The protocol was immunoSEQ multiplex PCR, while the TCRdb copy is restricted to in-frame clones and leaves out a portion. The table shows some 1,100,000 clones, with about four fifths occurring only once. Overall study findings and caveats: Naive subsets generally exceeded memory subsets in estimated richness. Sharing of clonotypes among donors was expected to vary with sequencing depth. Naive CD4 clonotypes overlapped across a few donors at roughly 5%.

For this clone: Antigen specificity is unknown.

A CD45RA+ naive subset and a CD45RA-negative memory subset were split from CD4+ cells. The source material was memory CD4+ T cells from PBMCs. Subset in this sample: CD45RA-negative fraction. The V and J genes are TRBV5-1 and TRBJ2-2; TRBD2 matches 16 bases. This TCR derives from a man aged 18 to 35 in good health. Some clones in this sample may be carry-over from other donors' samples. CDR3 residues: CASSTTPGQPGLAGGPVGELFF. The CDR3 DNA is TGCGCCAGCAGCACAACCCCGGGACAGCCGGGACTAGCGGGAGGGCCCGTCGGGGAGCTGTTTTTT.